The next 23 T cell receptor beta chains were all read from a single sample in a study of T cells after posttransplantation cyclophosphamide. Clones were sequenced by immunoSEQ multiplex PCR, and TCRdb holds only the in-frame ones, with some missing. The data show 35,000 to 45,000 clones, 78% seen once. A marrow graft followed busulfan-fludarabine conditioning, with cyclophosphamide on days +3 and +4. The starting material was CD4+ T cells sorted from blood, obtained roughly 2,000 days after a stem cell transplant with posttransplant cyclophosphamide. The receptors derive from a female patient between 35 and 55 years old who received an allogeneic stem cell transplant from a related donor, was CMV-positive, and had no GVHD. Certain T cells may be donor cells from the graft.

In DNA, the CDR3 is TGCGCCAGCAGCCAGCGACAGGGGGACGTCTATGGCTACACCTTC. Translation: CASSQRQGDVYGYTF. The V gene is TRBV5-1, the J gene TRBJ1-2; TRBD1 matches 9 bases. The CDR3 contains 15 residues. V lost 4 bases to trimming and J lost 4 bases; unmatched junction nucleotides: 8. The germline CDR1 and CDR2 sequences are SGHRS and YFSETQ.

The rearrangement uses TRBV10-3 and TRBJ1-2; 8 bases are a match to TRBD1. With 1 base clipped from V and 2 bases from J, the junction kept 15 bases outside the gene matches. The CDR3 totals 19 residues. The V gene's germline CDR1 is ENHRY and CDR2 SYGVKD. In nucleotides, the CDR3 is TGTGCCATCAGTGAGTTACGGGGGACAGGACGCCTGTTCAACTATGGCTACACCTTC. Its translation: CAISELRGTGRLFNYGYTF.

The rearrangement uses TRBV5-6 and TRBJ1-1; 9 nucleotides line up with TRBD1. V shed 4 bases, J shed 1 base, and the junction held 5 bases outside the gene matches. The CDR3 runs to 15 residues. The V gene's germline CDR1 is SGHDT and CDR2 YYEEEE. CDR3 nucleotides: TGTGCCAGCAGCCGTGGGACAGGGAGGAACACTGAAGCTTTCTTT. Translated, it gives CASSRGTGRNTEAFF.

This sequence joins TRBV29-1 and TRBJ2-3; D unclear. Trimming removed 6 bases from V and 0 bases from J, with 4 bases in between. CDR3 length: 11 residues. Germline loops: CDR1 SQVTM, CDR2 ANQGSEA. CDR3 loop: CSVTSTDTQYF. In nucleotides, the CDR3 is TGCAGCGTCACAAGCACAGATACGCAGTATTTT.

This clone was counted only a few times. The V gene is TRBV7-2, the J gene TRBJ2-1; 13 positions agree with TRBD2. Germline V gene data show CDR1 as SGHTA and CDR2 as FQGNSA. This CDR3 is built from 15 residues. V gave up 3 bases and J gave up 7 bases; unmatched junction bases: 3. The CDR3 reads CASSFTSGGVNEQFF. The CDR3 DNA sequence: TGTGCCAGCAGCTTTACTAGCGGGGGGGTAAATGAGCAGTTCTTC.

The rearrangement uses TRBV7-8 and TRBJ1-2; 9 positions agree with TRBD1. Germline CDR1 is SGHVS and CDR2 is FQNEAQ. This CDR3 contains 15 residues. V gave up 5 bases and J gave up 5 bases; unmatched junction bases: 9. The CDR3 region has the DNA TGTGCCAGCAGCCCAAGAAGGACAGGGGAATATGGCTACACCTTC. Encoded protein: CASSPRRTGEYGYTF.

This sequence joins TRBV9 and TRBJ1-2; D ambiguous. V was pared by 1 base and J by 5 bases, with 12 bases between. This CDR3 region has 14 residues. Germline CDR1 and CDR2: SGDLS and YYNGEE. Here the CDR3 DNA reads TGTGCCAGCAGCGTAACGCCTTCTGAGTATGGCTACACCTTC. This sequence encodes CASSVTPSEYGYTF.

In this sample, this clone turned up once. The chain recombines TRBV19 with TRBJ2-7, with D maybe TRBD1 (5 bases). Germline CDR1 is LNHDA and CDR2 is SQIVND (reference sequence). The CDR3 runs to 14 residues. The ends were cut back, 5 bases at V and 2 bases at J, with 13 bases in the middle. Here the CDR3 DNA reads TGTGCCAGTAGTCTTGCTGACAGAGCCTACGAGCAGTACTTC. Its translation is CASSLADRAYEQYF.

The chain carries TRBV5-5 and TRBJ2-7, with 9 bases aligning to TRBD2. The V gene's germline CDR1 is SGHKS and CDR2 YYEKEE (reference sequence). Losses at the gene ends were 5 bases for V and 1 base for J; bases not matched to a gene: 13. The CDR3 spans 17 residues. CDR3 loop: CASSPKFLSGGSYEQYF. In nucleotides, the CDR3 is TGTGCCAGCAGTCCTAAATTCCTTAGCGGGGGATCCTACGAGCAGTACTTC.

V is TRBV12-5 and J is TRBJ2-5; D might be TRBD1 (7 bases). Trimming took 2 bases from V and 8 from J, leaving 12 bases between them. Germline lookup yields CDR1 LGHNT and CDR2 FRNRAP. The CDR3 consists of 13 residues. The CDR3 protein is CASGLQGGTTQYF. Here the CDR3 DNA reads TGTGCTAGTGGTTTGCAGGGGGGCACTACCCAGTACTTC.

This clone was seen only once. The chain recombines TRBV7-3 with TRBJ1-4, with TRBD1 matching over 9 bases. The CDR3 runs to 15 residues. The germline gives CDR1 SGHTA, CDR2 FQGTGA. With V trimmed by 5 bases and J by 8 bases, 9 bases remained unmatched. In DNA, the CDR3 is TGTGCCAGCAGCCCAGGGACAGGGCGCAACGAAAAACTGTTTTTT. It codes for CASSPGTGRNEKLFF. Complete variable domain (other parts from reference TRBV7-3 and TRBJ1-4): GAGVSQTPSNKVTEKGKYVELRCDPISGHTALYWYRQSLGQGPEFLIYFQGTGAADDSGLPNDRFFAVRPEGSVSTLKIQRTERGDSAVYLCASSPGTGRNEKLFFGSGTQLSVL.

The CDR3 DNA sequence: TGTGCCAGTAAGGGGGACGTAGACTATGGCTACACCTTC. Its protein product is CASKGDVDYGYTF. The chain joins TRBV19 to TRBJ1-2; TRBD1 is a possible D gene (6 bases). CDR1 is LNHDA and CDR2 is SQIVND in the germline V gene (reference sequence). The CDR3 length is 13 residues. V was clipped by 7 bases and J by 3 bases, with 12 bases between them.

The CDR3 nucleotides are TGTGCCAGCAGTGATTATCCTTCGACTAGCTCAGATACGCAGTATTTT. Translated, it gives CASSDYPSTSSDTQYF. The rearrangement joins TRBV2 to TRBJ2-3; TRBD2 matches 7 bases. The germline CDR1 and CDR2 sequences are SNHLY and FYNNEI. The V and J ends lost 3 bases and 4 bases, in that order; junction bases with no gene match: 10. This CDR3 comprises 16 residues.

As DNA, the CDR3 is TGTGCCAGCAGCCAAGAGGACAGGGCCCAAAATCAGCCCCAGCATTTT. Amino acid sequence: CASSQEDRAQNQPQHF. The rearrangement uses TRBV4-2 and TRBJ1-5; 8 bases agree with TRBD1. The CDR3 is made up of 16 amino acids. With V trimmed by 0 bases and J by 4 bases, 5 bases remained unmatched. Per the germline V gene, CDR1 is LGHNA and CDR2 is YNFKEQ.

The chain is built from TRBV29-1 and TRBJ2-1, with 12 bases that match TRBD2. J gave up 5 bases and V 6 bases, and 8 bases lay outside the gene matches. CDR1 and CDR2 from the germline V gene are SQVTM and ANQGSEA. The CDR3 contains 15 residues. In DNA, the CDR3 is TGCAGCGTAGATTCTAGCGGGGGGGTCGACAATGAGCAGTTCTTC. Its protein product is CSVDSSGGVDNEQFF.

The chain employs TRBV19 and TRBJ1-3; possibly TRBD1 for D (6 bases). The length of the CDR3 is 12 residues. Germline loops: CDR1 LNHDA, CDR2 SQIVND (reference sequence). Deletions cut 8 bases from V and 4 bases from J, with 9 bases between. CDR3 sequence: CASAQGGNTIYF. DNA for the CDR3: TGTGCCAGTGCCCAGGGGGGAAACACCATATATTTT.

This chain links TRBV9 with TRBJ1-4, with TRBD1 matching over 9 bases. J gave up 5 bases and V 4 bases, and 6 bases lay outside the gene matches. Germline V CDR1 and CDR2: SGDLS, YYNGEE. The CDR3 spans 15 residues. Here the CDR3 DNA reads TGTGCCAGCAGCCCCCGGGACAGGGAGAATGAAAAACTGTTTTTT. This sequence encodes CASSPRDRENEKLFF.

V usage is TRBV7-3 and J usage is TRBJ2-2; the match to TRBD1 covers 9 bases. Trimming took 6 bases from V and 4 from J; bases not matched to a gene: 0. The CDR3 is 13 amino acids. CDR1 is SGHTA and CDR2 is FQGTGA in the germline V gene. CDR3 sequence (DNA): TGTGCCAGCAGGGGACAGGGCACCGGGGAGCTGTTTTTT. It specifies CASRGQGTGELFF.

The rearrangement links TRBV28 to TRBJ1-2; TRBD1 might be the D (5 bases). The germline V gene has CDR1 MDHEN and CDR2 SYDVKM. The CDR3 runs to 15 residues. Trimming shortened V by 7 bases and J by 4 bases, and 19 bases separated the two germline ends. The CDR3 sequence is CASKPTGRSSYGYTF. The DNA of the CDR3 is TGTGCCAGCAAGCCAACAGGACGATCTAGCTATGGCTACACCTTC.

The chain has TRBV4-2 and TRBJ2-3; 11 bases fit TRBD2. Germline-derived CDR1 and CDR2 are LGHNA and YNFKEQ. V was clipped by 4 bases and J by 0 bases; unmatched bases: 9. The CDR3 is made up of 18 amino acids. The CDR3 DNA reads as TGTGCCAGCAGCCGGGGGGTAGCGGGGGGGCTTAGCACAGATACGCAGTATTTT. It encodes CASSRGVAGGLSTDTQYF.

This clone was found once. This sequence joins TRBV7-6 and TRBJ2-7; tentatively, D is TRBD2 (5 bases). The CDR3 is 13 amino acids. Germline V gene sequence: CDR1 SGHVS, CDR2 FNYEAQ. V was shortened by 5 bases and J by 4 bases, with 12 bases between the two germline ends. Here the CDR3 reads CASSHPGGYEQYF. The CDR3, as DNA: TGTGCCAGCAGCCACCCCGGCGGGTACGAGCAGTACTTC.

The gene calls are TRBV29-1 and TRBJ1-3; no clear D. The CDR3 loop spans 11 amino acids. V lost 6 bases to trimming and J lost 4 bases, with 7 bases between them. Germline CDR1 reads SQVTM; CDR2 reads ANQGSEA. The CDR3 DNA reads as TGCAGCGTCTCTTCCGGAAACACCATATATTTT. Protein product: CSVSSGNTIYF.

Comment on this clone: Other nucleotide sequences from this sample produce the same CDR3. This rearrangement joins TRBV5-1 to TRBJ2-5; no clear D. CDR1 and CDR2 (germline): SGHRS, YFSETQ. V lost 4 bases, J lost 2 bases, and 3 bases lay in between. The CDR3 has 11 residues. In nucleotides, the CDR3 is TGCGCCAGCAGCCTACAAGAGACCCAGTACTTC. Protein sequence: CASSLQETQYF.